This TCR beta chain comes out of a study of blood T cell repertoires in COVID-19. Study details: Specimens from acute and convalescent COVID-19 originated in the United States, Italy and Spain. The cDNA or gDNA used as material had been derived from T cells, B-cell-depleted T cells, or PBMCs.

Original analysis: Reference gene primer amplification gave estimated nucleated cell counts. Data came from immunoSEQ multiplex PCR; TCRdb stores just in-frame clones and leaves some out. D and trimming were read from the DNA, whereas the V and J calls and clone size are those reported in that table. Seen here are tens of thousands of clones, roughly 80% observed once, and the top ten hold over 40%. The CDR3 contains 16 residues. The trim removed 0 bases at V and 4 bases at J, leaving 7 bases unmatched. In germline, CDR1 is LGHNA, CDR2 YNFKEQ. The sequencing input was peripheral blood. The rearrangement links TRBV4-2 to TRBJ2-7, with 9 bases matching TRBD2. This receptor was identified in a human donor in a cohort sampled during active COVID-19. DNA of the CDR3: TGTGCCAGCAGCCAAGATCTTGGGACTAGCTGGTACGAGCAGTACTTC. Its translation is CASSQDLGTSWYEQYF.